A selection of T cell receptor beta chains follows, all from one sample in a study of cytomegalovirus exposure and HLA in healthy donors. The assay was immunoSEQ multiplex PCR, and TCRdb's table has in-frame clones only and misses some. The sample gives approximately 65,000 clones, about 91% of which show up once; just over 3% is in the top ten. Sequences were obtained from PBMCs. These TCRs come from a man younger than 35 in good health and CMV-seronegative. The CDR3 runs from the conserved cysteine through the conserved F or W. D genes are given only for firm matches. The size entry is marked missing in some rows and otherwise reads once, few, many or a size class.

NA	NA	TRBJ2-5	TRBV6-5	TGTGCCAGCAGTTACTATGGGCAGGGGGGGACCCAGTACTTC	CASSYYGQGGTQYF
NA	NA	TRBJ1-1	TRBV6-5	TGTGCCAGCAGTTACTCTCAGGGATTTCCAGCTTTCTTT	CASSYSQGFPAFF
TRBD1	NA	TRBJ2-7	TRBV19	TGTGCCAGTAGTATCACTCCCCGGGACAGCTACGAGCAGTACTTC	CASSITPRDSYEQYF
TRBD1	NA	TRBJ1-2	TRBV10-3	TGTGCCATCAGTGTAGACAGGGAAAATGGCTACACCTTC	CAISVDRENGYTF
NA	NA	TRBJ1-5	TRBV28	TGTGCCAGCATCGCTCGGGGGGGATTGACTCAGCCCCAGCATTTT	CASIARGGLTQPQHF
NA	NA	TRBJ1-1	TRBV11-2	TGTGCCAGCAGTTTTACTACAGGAAGCACTGAAGCTTTCTTT	CASSFTTGSTEAFF
NA	NA	TRBJ1-1	TRBV7-9	TGTGCCAGCAGTCATAGGGCAGGGTTGGTGAGAACTGAAGCTTTCTTT	CASSHRAGLVRTEAFF
TRBD1	few	TRBJ1-2	TRBV9	TGTGCCAGCAGCGTAGGAGGGGCAGGGGGTATCTATGGCTACACCTTC	CASSVGGAGGIYGYTF
NA	NA	TRBJ1-1	TRBV18	TGTGCCAGCTCACCAGGCAGTAACACTGAAGCTTTCTTT	CASSPGSNTEAFF
TRBD2	NA	TRBJ2-1	TRBV18	TGTGCCAGCTCATCTAGGACTAGCGGGTGGTACAATGAGCAGTTCTTC	CASSSRTSGWYNEQFF
NA	NA	TRBJ1-1	TRBV5-8	TGTGCCAGCAGCTTGAGTAGAGGTCCTGAAGCTTTCTTT	CASSLSRGPEAFF
NA	NA	TRBJ2-3	TRBV5-6	TGTGCCAGCAGCTACCGCGGGGGCAGCCCAGATACGCAGTATTTT	CASSYRGGSPDTQYF
NA	NA	TRBJ1-1	TRBV28	TGTGCCAGCAGTTTCGGTGGGGCGCGGGGGAACACTGAAGCTTTCTTT	CASSFGGARGNTEAFF
NA	NA	TRBJ1-5	TRBV6-6	TGTGCCAGCAGTTACTCGACAAATCAGCCCCAGCATTTT	CASSYSTNQPQHF
TRBD1	NA	TRBJ1-2	TRBV5-4	TGTGCCAGCAGCTTTAACAGGGGAGCTGGCTACACCTTC	CASSFNRGAGYTF
NA	few	TRBJ2-3	TRBV15	TGTGCCACCAGCAGAGTGGGCGGCACAGATACGCAGTATTTT	CATSRVGGTDTQYF
NA	NA	TRBJ1-2	TRBV6-5	TGTGCCAGCAACCCCGGGGGAGGGGTGGGCTACACCTTC	CASNPGGGVGYTF
NA	NA	TRBJ1-5	TRBV7-6	TGTGCCAGCAGCTTAGGCCAGGGAGGGCATCAGCCCCAGCATTTT	CASSLGQGGHQPQHF
TRBD1	NA	TRBJ2-5	TRBV4-3	TGCGCCAGCAGCAAGCGGACAGGAAGGTACCAAGAGACCCAGTACTTC	CASSKRTGRYQETQYF
NA	NA	TRBJ2-7	TRBV4-3	TGCGCCAGCAGCCAAGTAAGAGGCGTATACTCCTACGAGCAGTACTTC	CASSQVRGVYSYEQYF
NA	NA	TRBJ2-3	TRBV5-1	TGCGCCAGCAGCTTGGCAGGGAGCACAGATACGCAGTATTTT	CASSLAGSTDTQYF
NA	NA	TRBJ2-2	TRBV5-1	TGCGCCAGCAGCTTGGCCCGGGGAAACGGGGAGCTGTTTTTT	CASSLARGNGELFF
TRBD2	few	TRBJ2-2	TRBV7-2	TGTGCCAGCAGCCTGGGACTAGCGGGGACCACCGGGGAGCTGTTTTTT	CASSLGLAGTTGELFF
NA	NA	TRBJ1-3	TRBV15	TGTGCCACCAGCAGGGGAGGGAACACCATATATTTT	CATSRGGNTIYF
TRBD2	NA	TRBJ2-1	TRBV11-2	TGTGCCAGCAGCGTAGGCGCGGGGGGATGGGCCAATGAGCAGTTCTTC	CASSVGAGGWANEQFF
TRBD2	NA	TRBJ2-2	TRBV7-3	TGTGCCAGCAGCCTACGGGGGGGCGGGGGACTCACCGGGGAGCTGTTTTTT	CASSLRGGGGLTGELFF
NA	NA	TRBJ2-2	TRBV4-2	TGTGCCAGCAGCCAAGAGGGATCGGGGAGTCGGGAGCTGTTTTTT	CASSQEGSGSRELFF
TRBD2	NA	TRBJ2-2	TRBV7-2	TGTGCCAGCAGCCCCAGAGCGGGAGGGGCGAACACCGGGGAGCTGTTTTTT	CASSPRAGGANTGELFF
TRBD2	NA	TRBJ2-7	TRBV28	TGTGCCAGCATAGGGGGACTAGCAGTCTACGAGCAGTACTTC	CASIGGLAVYEQYF
NA	NA	TRBJ2-3	TRBV5-1	TGCGCCAGCAGCTTGGAGGGTAGCGCAGATACGCAGTATTTT	CASSLEGSADTQYF
TRBD2	NA	TRBJ2-7	TRBV30	TGTGCCTGGAGGACTAGCGGAACCTACGAGCAGTACTTC	CAWRTSGTYEQYF